This note documents a single T cell receptor beta chain sequence. Its antigen is currently unknown. Using immunoSEQ multiplex PCR, the repertoire was profiled, and TCRdb retains in-frame clones only, with some absent. The data hold some 200,000 clones, with roughly 94% observed a single time. These data are taken from a study of T cell responses to AZD1222 COVID-19 vaccine. Study-wide findings and caveats: Only 5 to 7 individuals given AZD1222 were seropositive at baseline. Spike-wide coverage was observed for vaccine-associated CD4 TCRs, with dominant responses at 160-218 and 743-854. Donors in the cohort were predominantly white British and more often female, and clonal diversity was possibly underestimated.

The sequences come from peripheral blood, collected 28 days after the second dose of the MenACWY control vaccine. The sequence was obtained from an adult who received the MenACWY meningococcal vaccine as a control.

The CDR3 spells CASSPAADRVDGELFF. In nucleotides, the CDR3 is TGTGCCAGCAGCCCGGCCGCAGACAGGGTGGACGGGGAGCTGTTTTTT. The genes are TRBV6-2 or TRBV6-3 and TRBJ2-2; 7 positions match TRBD1. The CDR3 is 16 residues long. V dropped 6 bases and J dropped 7; count of bases not matched to a gene: 14. CDR1 is MNHEY and CDR2 is SVGEGT in the germline V gene.